The TCR beta chain described here comes from a study of metastatic and nonmetastatic thyroid tumors. Overall study context: Repertoire data that came from the blood and tumor or nodule tissue of malignant and benign thyroid patients were compared. General study findings and limits: A significant increase in TCR beta diversity was reportedly seen in malignant thyroid tumors relative to benign nodules, in blood and tumor.

This clone was detected a few times. Its antigen is currently unknown. Germline is not matched at one junction end, which may reflect a read error. Per the original methods: Built for papillary thyroid cancer, a distant-metastasis classifier drew on CDR3 differences across clinicopathological groups. TCRdb re-analyzed the PCR reads through MiXCR. V and J calls and clone size were set by TCRdb, not the authors. The sample comprises around 40,000 clones, roughly 17% of which are singletons, and about 6.8% rests with the top ten. Prior to thyroid surgery, none of the patients had received any treatment. The CDR3 spans 15 residues. Germline V gene sequence: CDR1 MNHEY, CDR2 SVGEGT.

This TCR was recovered from a male donor with papillary thyroid cancer or a benign thyroid nodule (not recorded which). Some clones in this sample may be carry-over from other donors' samples. Sequencing was done on a sample of blood. This sequence joins TRBV6-2 or TRBV6-3 and TRBJ2-7, with TRBD2 matching 8 bases. Here the CDR3 reads CASSYGAGASYEHYF. For the CDR3, the DNA is TGTGCCAGCAGTTACGGAGCGGGAGCAAGTTACGAGCATTACTTC.